This TCR beta chain was sequenced during a study of OX40 agonist ivuxolimab in advanced cancers. Study-wide background: As their treatment, patients were administered ivuxolimab, an agonistic anti-OX40 (CD134) antibody. Every 2 weeks, patients got intravenous ivuxolimab at one of six dose levels (0.01-10 mg/kg). The study's findings and limits: Expanded clones were, on average, more numerous in CD8+ T cells than in CD4+.

The CDR3 sequence is 15 residues long. The ends were cut back, 5 bases at V and 0 bases at J, with 14 bases in the middle. In germline, CDR1 is MNHEY, CDR2 SVGAGI. A note on this clone: Its antigen is still unknown.

Method: immunoSEQ multiplex PCR; TCRdb's copy keeps in-frame clones and lacks some. The sample includes some 85,000 clones, about 88% of them seen just once. Here the sequenced sample was CD4+ or CD8+ T cells sorted from blood, taken in a trial of the OX40 agonist ivuxolimab. The V and J genes are TRBV6-5 and TRBJ2-7; D is possibly TRBD1 (6 bases). The TCR was taken from an adult with an advanced solid tumor such as melanoma, head and neck, liver or kidney cancer. CDR3 bases: TGTGCCAGCAGTAAAACCAGGGGAATCTCCTACGAGCAGTACTTC. Translating gives CASSKTRGISYEQYF.